This T cell receptor beta chain was captured by sequencing in a study of cytomegalovirus exposure and HLA in healthy donors. This CDR3 is built from 17 residues. V shed 5 bases and J shed 4 bases, with 21 bases lying between them. CDR1 and CDR2 from the germline V gene are MDHEN and SYDVKM. The PCR ran on 60 Vbeta and 13 Jbeta primers. Using immunoSEQ multiplex PCR, the repertoire was profiled, and TCRdb retains in-frame clones only, with some absent. The sample yields about 150,000 clones, around 65% seen once. The donors (healthy individuals) were bone marrow donors. Findings of the study overall: Relative to equally common others, HLA-associated TCR beta chains showed greater clonal expansion in a later analysis. Most TCR sequences proved rare, with some public TCRs found in many donors. In a later analysis, an Asian-associated ancestry cluster reportedly showed fewer N-insertions than the roughly 650-donor mean.

Details on this clone: What it binds is unknown.

This TCR derives from a woman in her sixties in good health and CMV-seronegative. The sequenced sample consisted of PBMCs. The V gene is TRBV28, the J gene TRBJ1-3; the D gene is possibly TRBD1 (5 bases). This chain's CDR3 is CASSVPGLSFKGNTIYF. The CDR3 nucleotides are TGTGCCAGCAGTGTTCCGGGACTGAGCTTTAAGGGAAACACCATATATTTT.